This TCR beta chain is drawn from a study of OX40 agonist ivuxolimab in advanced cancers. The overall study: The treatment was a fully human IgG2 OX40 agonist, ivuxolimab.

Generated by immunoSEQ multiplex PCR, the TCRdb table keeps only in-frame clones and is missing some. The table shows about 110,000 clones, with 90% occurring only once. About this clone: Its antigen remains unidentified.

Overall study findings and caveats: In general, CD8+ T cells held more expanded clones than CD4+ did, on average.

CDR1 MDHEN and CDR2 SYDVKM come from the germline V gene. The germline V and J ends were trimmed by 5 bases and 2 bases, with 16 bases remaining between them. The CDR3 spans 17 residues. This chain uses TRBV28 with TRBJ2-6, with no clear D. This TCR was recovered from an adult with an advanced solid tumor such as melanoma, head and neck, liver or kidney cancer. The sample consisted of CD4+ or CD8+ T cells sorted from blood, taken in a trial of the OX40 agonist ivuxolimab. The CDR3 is CASSTPSNGAGANVLTF. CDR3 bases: TGTGCCAGCAGTACCCCCTCTAACGGTGCTGGGGCCAACGTCCTGACTTTC.